A single sample gave rise to the 19 T cell receptor beta chains below, sequenced in a study of blood T cell repertoires in COVID-19 (dated by TCRdb to the early 2020s). The protocol used for the library was the immunoSEQ multiplex PCR assay. Sourced from immuneACCESS, this table was stored by TCRdb with only in-frame sequences that have V and J called. A share of the clones is absent; for the studies checked, an unresolved V gene accounts for under half, and the remainder has no known explanation. This sample holds about 80,000 clones; almost 85% were observed only once. Approximately 12% of the sample comes from the top ten. Material for sequencing was peripheral blood. Source of these receptors: an older man with acute or convalescent COVID-19.

V and J are TRBV3-1 (or the pseudogene TRBV3-2) and TRBJ2-1; no clear D gene. Trimming took off 2 bases at V and 0 bases at J, with 8 bases between the two ends. CDR3 length equals 15 residues. In germline, CDR1 is LGHDT, CDR2 YNNKEL (reference sequence). As DNA, the CDR3 is TGTGCCAGCAGCCAACACTGGAGCTCCTACAATGAGCAGTTCTTC. This translates into CASSQHWSSYNEQFF.

The genes are TRBV6-4 and TRBJ2-3, with 7 positions matching TRBD2. Germline V gene sequence: CDR1 MRHNA, CDR2 SNTAGT. This CDR3 has 14 amino acids. The V gene end was trimmed by 4 bases and the J gene end by 2 bases; junction bases not matched to a gene: 3. The CDR3 DNA reads TGTGCCAGCAGTGCGGGGGGATACACAGATACGCAGTATTTT. It codes for CASSAGGYTDTQYF.

At least ten counts were recorded for this clone. The chain couples TRBV4-1 to TRBJ1-4; TRBD1 is a possible D gene (6 bases). This CDR3 has 17 amino acids. CDR1 MGHRA and CDR2 YSYEKL come from the germline V gene. Trimming shortened V by 1 base and J by 0 bases, and 12 bases separated the two germline ends. In nucleotides, the CDR3 is TGCGCCAGCAGCCAAGCACAGGCAGGGGCAACTAATGAAAAACTGTTTTTT. This codes for CASSQAQAGATNEKLFF.

The gene calls are TRBV2 and TRBJ1-5; D call uncertain. Germline loops: CDR1 SNHLY, CDR2 FYNNEI. V lost 6 bases and J lost 6, with 12 bases in between. CDR3 length equals 13 residues. The CDR3 protein is CASREEGSQPQHF. The CDR3 nucleotides read TGTGCCAGCAGAGAGGAGGGCAGTCAGCCCCAGCATTTT.

V and J are TRBV5-1 and TRBJ1-2; D gene uncertain. Deletions cut 0 bases from V and 6 bases from J, with 12 bases between. CDR3 size: 14 residues. Germline V gene lookup returns CDR1 SGHRS and CDR2 YFSETQ. CDR3 nucleotides: TGCGCCAGCAGCTTGGGCCAGATCGGAGATGGCTACACCTTC. Residues: CASSLGQIGDGYTF. Looking up the rest from reference TRBV5-1 and TRBJ1-2 gives the full variable domain: KAGVTQTPRYLIKTRGQQVTLSCSPISGHRSVSWYQQTPGQGLQFLFEYFSETQRNKGNFPGRFSGRQFSNSRSEMNVSTLELGDSALYLCASSLGQIGDGYTFGSGTRLTVV.

The J gene is TRBJ2-1, the V gene TRBV28, with 7 bases matching TRBD2. Trimming at V came to 3 bases and at J to 5 bases, leaving 4 bases not matched to a gene. Germline CDR1 is MDHEN and CDR2 is SYDVKM. This CDR3 region has 14 residues. DNA for the CDR3: TGTGCCAGCAGTTTGGTGGGAGGGGACAATGAGCAGTTCTTC. Translating gives CASSLVGGDNEQFF. Full variable domain (missing parts from reference TRBV28 and TRBJ2-1): DVKVTQSSRYLVKRTGEKVFLECVQDMDHENMFWYRQDPGLGLRLIYFSYDVKMKEKGDIPEGYSVSREKKERFSLILESASTNQTSMYLCASSLVGGDNEQFFGPGTRLTVL.

The V call is TRBV14, the J call TRBJ2-7; possible D gene TRBD2, 6 bases. The CDR3 has 15 amino acids. The germline V gene encodes CDR1 SGHDN and CDR2 FVKESK. Trimming removed 0 bases at V and 6 bases at J, with 15 bases between. The CDR3 DNA reads as TGTGCCAGCAGCCAAGAAGTCTCGGGGGATGTCGAGCAGTACTTC. It codes for CASSQEVSGDVEQYF.

This clone was found a few times. The chain has TRBV6-5 and TRBJ2-3; TRBD2 aligns across 7 bases. The CDR3 totals 14 residues. Losses at the gene ends were 6 bases for V and 0 bases for J; bases not matched to a gene: 3. Germline CDR1 MNHEY, CDR2 SVGAGI. DNA for the CDR3: TGTGCCAGCAGCCGGGACTATAGCACAGATACGCAGTATTTT. Translation gives CASSRDYSTDTQYF.

This chain links TRBV3-1 (or the pseudogene TRBV3-2) with TRBJ2-3; TRBD2 matches 8 bases. The V and J ends lost 6 bases and 2 bases, in that order; junction bases with no gene match: 10. The germline V gene encodes CDR1 LGHDT and CDR2 YNNKEL (reference sequence). This CDR3 spans 16 amino acids. The CDR3 nucleotides are TGTGCCAGCAGGAATCGGGGGGGCCGGAACACAGATACGCAGTATTTT. This encodes CASRNRGGRNTDTQYF.

The chain has TRBV2 and TRBJ2-5, with 9 bases matching TRBD2. The CDR3 runs to 15 residues. Germline-derived CDR1 and CDR2 are SNHLY and FYNNEI. Trimming took 7 bases from V and 5 from J; bases not matched to a gene: 11. CDR3 amino acids: CASILRGGQGETQYF. The CDR3 DNA reads TGTGCCAGCATACTGCGGGGGGGCCAGGGGGAGACCCAGTACTTC.

The chain links TRBV6-1 to TRBJ1-2; D call uncertain. Germline V CDR1 and CDR2: MNHNS, SASEGT. The V end was cut by 0 bases, the J end by 4 bases, with 12 bases between. CDR3 length: 15 amino acids. The CDR3 spells CASSEAPGSPYGYTF. CDR3 in DNA: TGTGCCAGCAGTGAAGCCCCGGGTAGCCCCTATGGCTACACCTTC.

This clone was picked up one time. The rearrangement links TRBV10-2 to TRBJ1-1; TRBD1 might be the D (6 bases). CDR3 length: 15 amino acids. V was cut by 1 base and J by 0 bases, with 9 bases left in between. The germline gives CDR1 WSHSY, CDR2 SAAADI. The CDR3 loop reads CASSELDRLNTEAFF. The DNA of the CDR3 is TGCGCCAGCAGTGAGTTGGACAGATTGAACACTGAAGCTTTCTTT.

The CDR3 region is CASSWRQGDDYTF. As DNA, the CDR3 is TGTGCCAGCAGCTGGAGACAGGGAGACGACTACACCTTC. This chain joins TRBV5-5 and TRBJ1-2; 7 positions match TRBD1. The CDR3 spans 13 residues. The V segment lost 3 bases and the J segment 10 bases; nucleotides outside the gene matches: 9. Germline V CDR1 and CDR2: SGHKS, YYEKEE (reference sequence).

The rearrangement joins TRBV4-1 to TRBJ1-3, with D uncertain. Trimming cost V 0 bases and J 3 bases, with 6 bases left between them. This CDR3 contains 14 residues. CDR1 and CDR2 (germline): MGHRA, YSYEKL. The CDR3 region has the DNA TGCGCCAGCAGCCAAGATCTTCGTGGAAACACCATATATTTT. Amino acid sequence: CASSQDLRGNTIYF.

The chain combines TRBV18 with TRBJ1-1; perhaps TRBD1 as D (6 bases). The CDR3 loop spans 14 amino acids. Between the trimmed V and J ends, which lost 3 bases and 1 base, there was a span of 9 bases. Germline V gene sequence: CDR1 KGHSH, CDR2 LQKENI. The CDR3, as DNA: TGTGCCAGCTCACCTGGACAGCAGAACACTGAAGCTTTCTTT. Translation gives CASSPGQQNTEAFF.

The rearrangement uses TRBV5-6 and TRBJ1-1; TRBD1 matches 10 bases. Germline-derived CDR1 and CDR2 are SGHDT and YYEEEE. J gave up 6 bases and V 4 bases, and 6 bases lay outside the gene matches. This CDR3 contains 14 residues. The CDR3 sequence: CASSRGQGIAEAFF. The DNA of the CDR3 is TGTGCCAGCAGCCGGGGACAGGGGATCGCTGAAGCTTTCTTT.

The chain has TRBV11-2 and TRBJ2-1; a weak D match, TRBD2 (5 bases). Germline values: CDR1 SGHAT, CDR2 FQNNGV. The CDR3 has 15 residues. Trimming took off 0 bases at V and 3 bases at J, with 9 bases between the two ends. The CDR3 sequence: CASSLESGYYNEQFF. Written as DNA, the CDR3 is TGTGCCAGCAGCTTAGAGAGCGGCTACTACAATGAGCAGTTCTTC.

V usage is TRBV6-4 and J usage is TRBJ1-6; D gene unclear. The V end was cut by 8 bases, the J end by 10 bases, with 9 bases between. This CDR3 has 11 residues. Germline loops: CDR1 MRHNA, CDR2 SNTAGT. This chain's CDR3 is CASLSLSPLHF. The CDR3 bases are TGTGCCAGCTTGTCTCTATCACCCCTCCACTTT.

The gene calls are TRBV29-1 and TRBJ1-2; 9 bases map to TRBD1. CDR1 is SQVTM, CDR2 ANQGSEA, per germline. The CDR3 consists of 15 residues. With 6 bases clipped from V and 4 bases from J, the junction kept 12 bases outside the gene matches. This CDR3 reads CSVLTGGLMAYGYTF. In DNA form, the CDR3 reads TGCAGCGTCCTAACAGGGGGCCTTATGGCCTATGGCTACACCTTC. The full variable domain, in which reference TRBV29-1 and TRBJ1-2 provide the parts outside the CDR3, is SAVISQKPSRDICQRGTSLTIQCQVDSQVTMMFWYRQQPGQSLTLIATANQGSEATYESGFVIDKFPISRPNLTFSTLTVSNMSPEDSSIYLCSVLTGGLMAYGYTFGSGTRLTVV.